The source of this TCR beta chain is a study of T cells expressing NK-cell markers. Germline CDR1 SGDLS, CDR2 YYNGEE. This CDR3 comprises 13 residues. TCRdb re-called the 5' RACE reads; every CDR3 protein appears as one record, without DNA. Across about 390,000 distinct CDR3 sequences, the top ten clones capture roughly 10% of the sample. V and J are TRBV9 and TRBJ1-1; the TRBD1 assignment by TCRdb is unverifiable without DNA. The TCR comes from a woman aged 45-59 years in good health. Sample: blood T cells: a sorted CD56 or NKG2C T cell subset, CD4+ or CD8+ T cells, or bulk PBMC T cells (not recorded which). The CDR3 spells CASSFKQGGQAFF.